The next 11 T cell receptor beta chains were all read from a single sample in a study of cytomegalovirus exposure and HLA in healthy donors. PCR employed 60 Vbeta and 13 Jbeta primers. TCRdb keeps only in-frame clones here, not all; method: immunoSEQ multiplex PCR. The repertoire consists of about 160,000 clones, with over 60% occurring once and the leading ten covering about 0.91%. The source material was PBMCs. Every receptor here comes from a woman in her fifties or sixties in good health and CMV-seropositive.

V is TRBV18 and J is TRBJ1-2, with D possibly TRBD1 on 6 matching bases. The V end lost 6 bases, the J end lost 5 bases, and 13 bases lay between the germline ends. CDR1 KGHSH and CDR2 LQKENI come from the germline V gene. This CDR3 region has 13 residues. CDR3 DNA sequence: TGTGCCAGCTCCCCTGACAGGACGTATGGCTACACCTTC. Translation gives CASSPDRTYGYTF.

V usage is TRBV27 and J usage is TRBJ1-5, with D possibly matching TRBD1 (5 bases). Trimming stripped 2 bases from V and 3 bases from J, with 14 bases between. Germline V gives CDR1 MNHEY, CDR2 SMNVEV (reference sequence). This CDR3 contains 16 residues. CDR3 sequence reads: CASSLGGALLNQPQHF. Written as DNA, the CDR3 is TGTGCCAGCAGTTTAGGAGGGGCCCTCCTCAATCAGCCCCAGCATTTT.

V usage is TRBV11-2 and J usage is TRBJ1-1; tentatively, D is TRBD1 (5 bases). The CDR3 has 15 amino acids. Germline V gene data show CDR1 as SGHAT and CDR2 as FQNNGV. V dropped 0 bases and J dropped 0 bases, with 8 bases sitting between them. The CDR3 here is CASSLDIRVNTEAFF. CDR3 in DNA: TGTGCCAGCAGCTTAGACATCAGGGTGAACACTGAAGCTTTCTTT.

The CDR3 here is CASSLLNTEAFF. The DNA for the CDR3 is TGTGCCAGCAGCCTACTGAACACTGAAGCTTTCTTT. J is TRBJ1-1 and V is TRBV7-3; D is unclear. Germline CDR1 is SGHTA and CDR2 is FQGTGA. This CDR3 has 12 residues. The V and J ends lost 5 bases and 0 bases respectively, with 4 bases between them.

J is TRBJ2-7 and V is TRBV6-6, with D possibly being TRBD1 (6 bases). The V and J ends lost 2 bases and 3 bases respectively, with 8 bases between them. Germline CDR1 MNHNY, CDR2 SVGAGI (reference sequence). The CDR3 extends over 13 amino acids. In DNA form, the CDR3 reads TGTGCCAGCAGTTACGCGGACAGCTACGAGCAGTACTTC. It codes for CASSYADSYEQYF.

The CDR3 region has the DNA TGTGCCAGCAGCCATATGGCCGGGACTTTAGCAGATACGCAGTATTTT. This gives the protein CASSHMAGTLADTQYF. The chain employs TRBV14 and TRBJ2-3; perhaps TRBD2 as D (6 bases). The CDR3 spans 16 residues. Germline V gene sequence: CDR1 SGHDN, CDR2 FVKESK. The V end lost 3 bases, the J end lost 4 bases, and 17 bases lay between the germline ends.

The chain uses TRBV2 and TRBJ1-1; 10 nucleotides line up with TRBD1. This CDR3 is built from 17 residues. V lost 3 bases, J lost 0 bases, and 7 bases stayed unmatched. Germline CDR1 reads SNHLY; CDR2 reads FYNNEI. The chain's CDR3 is CASSDETGGEVNTEAFF. The CDR3 nucleotides are TGTGCCAGCAGTGACGAGACAGGGGGCGAAGTGAACACTGAAGCTTTCTTT.

The chain couples TRBV18 to TRBJ1-1, with a tentative D call TRBD1 (6 bases). Germline V gives CDR1 KGHSH, CDR2 LQKENI. CDR3 length: 13 residues. Trimming removed 8 bases from V and 3 bases from J, with 13 bases in between. As DNA, the CDR3 is TGTGCCAGCGCGCTAGGGGGGGACACTGAAGCTTTCTTT. Its translation: CASALGGDTEAFF.

The V gene is TRBV6-6, the J gene TRBJ2-7; D is perhaps TRBD2 (6 bases). V was pared by 8 bases and J by 7 bases, with 15 bases between. From germline, CDR1 is MNHNY and CDR2 SVGAGI (reference sequence). This CDR3 is built from 12 residues. The CDR3 nucleotides are TGTGCCAGCGCGCAAAGGAGGGAAGAGCAGTACTTC. This codes for CASAQRREEQYF.

This clone was detected only a few times. The gene calls are TRBV7-9 and TRBJ1-1; D possibly corresponds to TRBD1 (5 bases). Germline assignment: CDR1 SEHNR and CDR2 FQNEAQ (reference sequence). With 5 bases removed from V and 6 bases from J, the gap between germline ends came to 10 bases. This CDR3 region has 12 residues. This CDR3 is CASSQGVAEAFF. The CDR3 region has the DNA TGTGCCAGCAGCCAAGGGGTCGCTGAAGCTTTCTTT.

The rearrangement uses TRBV28 and TRBJ2-7, with D unresolved. Germline values: CDR1 MDHEN, CDR2 SYDVKM. This CDR3 spans 13 amino acids. The V and J ends lost 4 bases and 3 bases respectively, with 10 bases between them. The CDR3 sequence is CASSSGSIYEQYF. The CDR3, as DNA: TGTGCCAGCAGTTCTGGCAGTATCTACGAGCAGTACTTC.